Listed below are T cell receptor beta chains from one sample, sequenced in a study of blood T cell repertoires in COVID-19. TCRdb's copy holds only in-frame clones and misses some; the assay was immunoSEQ multiplex PCR. The sample has some 300,000 clones, roughly nine tenths seen once; the top ten hold about 8.4%. The material sequenced was PBMCs or T cells enriched from blood (not recorded which). The receptors stem from a woman aged 30 to 39 who had recovered from COVID-19. The CDR3 runs from the conserved cysteine through the conserved F or W. The order of the fields is J gene, clone size, D gene, V gene, CDR3 protein, CDR3 DNA. The D gene is left open where the match is weak. Clone size is given for some rows only: seen once, a few or many times, or a class if the clone is expanded.

j_gene: TRBJ1-5; abundance: -; d_gene: TRBD1; v_gene: TRBV13; CDR3aa: CASSLGRGQSNQPQHF; CDR3nt: TGTGCCAGCAGCTTAGGGAGGGGACAGAGCAATCAGCCCCAGCATTTT
j_gene: TRBJ1-1; abundance: -; d_gene: -; v_gene: TRBV9; CDR3aa: CASNPPRGTNTEAFF; CDR3nt: TGTGCCAGCAACCCGCCCCGCGGGACGAACACTGAAGCTTTCTTT
j_gene: TRBJ2-3; abundance: -; d_gene: TRBD1; v_gene: TRBV5-1; CDR3aa: CASSPRTGRATDTQYF; CDR3nt: TGCGCCAGCAGCCCCCGGACAGGGAGAGCCACAGATACGCAGTATTTT
j_gene: TRBJ2-7; abundance: few; d_gene: -; v_gene: TRBV11-2; CDR3aa: CASSLGPGEQYF; CDR3nt: TGTGCCAGCAGCTTGGGGCCTGGCGAGCAGTACTTC
j_gene: TRBJ2-5; abundance: -; d_gene: -; v_gene: TRBV4-3; CDR3aa: CASSQDSQETQYF; CDR3nt: TGCGCCAGCAGCCAAGACAGTCAGGAGACCCAGTACTTC
j_gene: TRBJ2-7; abundance: -; d_gene: -; v_gene: TRBV18; CDR3aa: CASSPLTVPLYEQYF; CDR3nt: TGTGCCAGCTCACCCTTGACAGTCCCCCTGTACGAGCAGTACTTC
j_gene: TRBJ1-2; abundance: once; d_gene: -; v_gene: TRBV7-2; CDR3aa: CASSLNEGWVYGYTF; CDR3nt: TGTGCCAGCAGCTTAAACGAGGGCTGGGTCTATGGCTACACCTTC
j_gene: TRBJ2-5; abundance: -; d_gene: -; v_gene: TRBV7-2; CDR3aa: CASSLLTGQETQYF; CDR3nt: TGTGCCAGCAGCTTACTGACAGGACAAGAGACCCAGTACTTC
j_gene: TRBJ2-2; abundance: -; d_gene: -; v_gene: TRBV11-2; CDR3aa: CASSFRGSAGNTGELFF; CDR3nt: TGTGCCAGCAGCTTTCGGGGGTCAGCGGGGAACACCGGGGAGCTGTTTTTT
j_gene: TRBJ1-4; abundance: -; d_gene: TRBD1; v_gene: TRBV13; CDR3aa: CASSTTGDPTNEKLFF; CDR3nt: TGTGCCAGCAGTACAACAGGGGACCCAACTAATGAAAAACTGTTTTTT
j_gene: TRBJ1-1; abundance: -; d_gene: TRBD1; v_gene: TRBV6-6; CDR3aa: CASRAGQGYTEAFF; CDR3nt: TGTGCCAGCAGAGCCGGACAGGGGTACACTGAAGCTTTCTTT
j_gene: TRBJ1-4; abundance: -; d_gene: -; v_gene: TRBV19; CDR3aa: CASSGALPIFNEKLFF; CDR3nt: TGTGCCAGTAGTGGGGCTCTCCCGATCTTCAATGAAAAACTGTTTTTT
j_gene: TRBJ1-5; abundance: once; d_gene: TRBD1; v_gene: TRBV18; CDR3aa: CASSPPGQAYQPQHF; CDR3nt: TGTGCCAGCTCACCACCGGGACAGGCCTATCAGCCCCAGCATTTT
j_gene: TRBJ2-1; abundance: -; d_gene: -; v_gene: TRBV28; CDR3aa: CASSLYRVGGDEQFF; CDR3nt: TGTGCCAGCAGTTTATACAGGGTTGGGGGGGATGAGCAGTTCTTC
j_gene: TRBJ2-3; abundance: -; d_gene: -; v_gene: TRBV7-8; CDR3aa: CASSLVGGTFVDTQYF; CDR3nt: TGTGCCAGCAGCCTCGTTGGCGGAACCTTTGTGGATACGCAGTATTTT
j_gene: TRBJ1-1; abundance: -; d_gene: -; v_gene: TRBV15; CDR3aa: CATSRDMTLTEAFF; CDR3nt: TGTGCCACCAGCAGAGATATGACACTCACTGAAGCTTTCTTT
j_gene: TRBJ2-1; abundance: -; d_gene: -; v_gene: TRBV3-1/TRBV3-2; CDR3aa: CASSQDRRGYNEQFF; CDR3nt: TGTGCCAGCAGCCAAGATCGAAGAGGTTACAATGAGCAGTTCTTC
j_gene: TRBJ2-1; abundance: -; d_gene: TRBD1; v_gene: TRBV5-4; CDR3aa: CASSPDRGMRWVEQFF; CDR3nt: TGTGCCAGCAGTCCAGACAGGGGCATGAGGTGGGTCGAGCAGTTCTTC
j_gene: TRBJ1-2; abundance: -; d_gene: TRBD1; v_gene: TRBV10-3; CDR3aa: CASHRDREGGYTF; CDR3nt: TGTGCCAGTCACCGGGACAGGGAGGGTGGCTACACCTTC
j_gene: TRBJ1-1; abundance: -; d_gene: TRBD1; v_gene: TRBV10-1; CDR3aa: CASSEWGQGVPLFTEAFF; CDR3nt: TGCGCCAGCAGTGAGTGGGGACAGGGGGTACCTTTGTTCACTGAAGCTTTCTTT
j_gene: TRBJ1-1; abundance: few; d_gene: -; v_gene: TRBV7-6; CDR3aa: CASSPEELGAFF; CDR3nt: TGTGCCAGCAGCCCCGAGGAGCTTGGCGCTTTCTTT
j_gene: TRBJ1-2; abundance: -; d_gene: TRBD1; v_gene: TRBV11-2; CDR3aa: CASSLTFRTGGPYGYTF; CDR3nt: TGTGCCAGCAGCTTGACTTTCAGGACAGGGGGCCCATATGGCTACACCTTC
j_gene: TRBJ2-1; abundance: -; d_gene: TRBD2; v_gene: TRBV4-3; CDR3aa: CASSQREGGNEQFF; CDR3nt: TGCGCCAGCAGCCAAAGGGAGGGAGGGAATGAGCAGTTCTTC
j_gene: TRBJ2-2; abundance: once; d_gene: TRBD2; v_gene: TRBV5-1; CDR3aa: CASSGYPGLAGKGNTGELFF; CDR3nt: TGCGCCAGCAGCGGGTACCCGGGACTAGCGGGAAAGGGGAACACCGGGGAGCTGTTTTTT
j_gene: TRBJ2-7; abundance: -; d_gene: TRBD2; v_gene: TRBV5-4; CDR3aa: CASSLWASGSYEQYF; CDR3nt: TGTGCCAGCAGCTTGTGGGCTAGCGGTTCCTACGAGCAGTACTTC
j_gene: TRBJ2-7; abundance: once; d_gene: -; v_gene: TRBV2; CDR3aa: CASRFLGTHEQYF; CDR3nt: TGTGCCAGCAGATTCCTAGGTACCCACGAGCAGTACTTC
j_gene: TRBJ2-7; abundance: once; d_gene: -; v_gene: TRBV18; CDR3aa: CASSPAPGTYEQYF; CDR3nt: TGTGCCAGCTCACCAGCTCCGGGTACCTACGAGCAGTACTTC
j_gene: TRBJ2-5; abundance: -; d_gene: TRBD2; v_gene: TRBV5-1; CDR3aa: CASSLGLAGLSSEETQYF; CDR3nt: TGCGCCAGCAGCTTGGGGCTAGCGGGCCTTTCATCGGAGGAGACCCAGTACTTC
j_gene: TRBJ1-1; abundance: once; d_gene: TRBD1; v_gene: TRBV6-5; CDR3aa: CASSYSLQGITEAFF; CDR3nt: TGTGCCAGCAGTTACTCTTTACAGGGGATCACTGAAGCTTTCTTT
j_gene: TRBJ1-1; abundance: -; d_gene: -; v_gene: TRBV21-1; CDR3aa: CASSKGRFHSQNTEAFF; CDR3nt: TGTGCCAGCAGCAAAGGAAGGTTCCACAGCCAGAACACTGAAGCTTTCTTT
j_gene: TRBJ1-1; abundance: few; d_gene: -; v_gene: TRBV28; CDR3aa: CAAGGAFF; CDR3nt: TGTGCCGCTGGGGGGGCTTTCTTT
j_gene: TRBJ2-7; abundance: -; d_gene: -; v_gene: TRBV20-1; CDR3aa: CSASDGLYEQYF; CDR3nt: TGCAGTGCTAGTGATGGGCTCTACGAGCAGTACTTC
j_gene: TRBJ2-7; abundance: -; d_gene: TRBD2; v_gene: TRBV9; CDR3aa: CASSVGLAVPYEQYF; CDR3nt: TGTGCCAGCAGCGTAGGGCTAGCGGTCCCTTACGAGCAGTACTTC
j_gene: TRBJ1-1; abundance: -; d_gene: TRBD1; v_gene: TRBV18; CDR3aa: CASSPRQGSMNTEAFF; CDR3nt: TGTGCCAGCTCACCGCGACAGGGGTCCATGAACACTGAAGCTTTCTTT
j_gene: TRBJ2-3; abundance: once; d_gene: TRBD2; v_gene: TRBV6-4; CDR3aa: CASSLLAGGSTDTQYF; CDR3nt: TGTGCCAGCAGTTTATTAGCGGGAGGGAGCACAGATACGCAGTATTTT
j_gene: TRBJ2-1; abundance: -; d_gene: TRBD2; v_gene: TRBV28; CDR3aa: CASSPPGLEYSEQFF; CDR3nt: TGTGCCAGCAGTCCTCCGGGACTAGAATATTCCGAGCAGTTCTTC